These 27 T cell receptor beta chains came from one sample sequenced in a study of T cells in Graves' hyperthyroidism and ophthalmopathy. RNA transcripts gave rise to amplified TCR beta CDR3 regions. HTBI primers were employed in a first-round RT-PCR of the TCR CDR3. Via MiXCR, TCRdb re-called the multiplex PCR reads, giving one row per CDR3 protein. The data hold about 520,000 distinct CDR3 sequences, with around 21% observed a single time. The sequencing input was blood. These receptor sequences come from a man aged 18-30 years with Graves' hyperthyroidism.

This clonotype has a handful of counts. The J gene is TRBJ2-2, the V gene TRBV10-3, with 9 bases identical to TRBD1. Germline V gene data show CDR1 as ENHRY and CDR2 as SYGVKD. The CDR3 has 19 amino acids. V lost 0 bases to trimming and J lost 4 bases; unmatched junction nucleotides: 12. The CDR3 reads CAISESPPGQGGGTGELFF. CDR3 nucleotide sequence: TGTGCCATCAGTGAGTCCCCACCGGGACAGGGAGGAGGCACCGGGGAGCTGTTTTTT.

This clonotype was recorded at least ten times. The CDR3 loop reads CASSPDRVTYEQYF. CDR3 nucleotides: TGCGCCAGCAGCCCCGACAGGGTAACCTACGAGCAGTACTTC. This chain connects TRBV4-1 to TRBJ2-7; 7 bases agree with TRBD1. The germline V gene has CDR1 MGHRA and CDR2 YSYEKL. Germline trimming cut 4 bases from V and 2 bases from J; bases unmatched to any gene: 5. The CDR3 runs to 14 residues.

This clonotype has at least ten counts. The chain couples TRBV28 to TRBJ1-2, with 8 bases lining up with TRBD1. Germline CDR1 MDHEN, CDR2 SYDVKM. The CDR3 loop spans 13 amino acids. Trimming cost V 5 bases and J 8 bases; bases outside gene matches: 7. The CDR3 DNA follows: TGTGCCAGCAGTCCGGGACAGGTGTTGGGCTACACCTTC. Translation gives CASSPGQVLGYTF.

This clonotype was recorded many times. The J gene is TRBJ2-7, the V gene TRBV27; D unclear. Trimming took off 7 bases at V and 2 bases at J, with 12 bases between the two ends. Germline-derived CDR1 and CDR2 are MNHEY and SMNVEV (reference sequence). The length of the CDR3 is 13 residues. CDR3 DNA: TGTGCCAGCAAAGATAGTGCAACCTACGAGCAGTACTTC. Translating gives CASKDSATYEQYF.

This clonotype came up a few times. This rearrangement joins TRBV5-1 to TRBJ2-5; TRBD2 matches at 7 bases. This CDR3 contains 15 residues. The J segment lost 5 bases and the V segment lost 0 bases, leaving 7 bases of the junction unmatched. Germline lookup yields CDR1 SGHRS and CDR2 YFSETQ. CDR3 nucleotide sequence: TGCGCCAGCAGCTTGGAAGGACTAGAGGCGGAGACCCAGTACTTC. Translation: CASSLEGLEAETQYF.

Many counts were recorded for this clonotype. The chain recombines TRBV5-1 with TRBJ2-7; a weak D match, TRBD1 (5 bases). Trimming shortened V by 0 bases and J by 0 bases, and 10 bases separated the two germline ends. Per germline, CDR1 SGHRS and CDR2 YFSETQ. The CDR3 spans 15 residues. CDR3 DNA sequence: TGCGCCAGCAGCTTGGCAAGTGGGGCCTCCTACGAGCAGTACTTC. It specifies CASSLASGASYEQYF.

This clonotype was seen ten or more times. This sequence joins TRBV19 and TRBJ2-6, with D perhaps TRBD2 (5 bases). V lost 4 bases, J lost 0 bases, and 10 bases lay in between. Germline values: CDR1 LNHDA, CDR2 SQIVND (reference sequence). The CDR3 is 16 residues long. The CDR3 reads CASSRTGSSGANVLTF. The CDR3 DNA follows: TGTGCCAGTAGTAGGACGGGAAGCTCTGGGGCCAACGTCCTGACTTTC.

The J gene is TRBJ1-6, the V gene TRBV9; D may be TRBD1 (6 bases). There are 15 residues in the CDR3. Germline V CDR1 and CDR2: SGDLS, YYNGEE. V was pared by 0 bases and J by 10 bases, with 14 bases between. The CDR3 region is CASSVVGQVESPLHF. The CDR3 nucleotides are TGTGCCAGCAGCGTAGTGGGACAAGTAGAATCACCCCTCCACTTT.

This clonotype was recorded at least ten times. CDR3 nucleotides: TGTGCCAGCAGTTTATATCCGGGAATCTCCTACGAGCAGTACTTC. This sequence encodes CASSLYPGISYEQYF. V is TRBV28 and J is TRBJ2-7, with D possibly TRBD2 on 5 matching bases. The V end lost 1 base, the J end lost 0 bases, and 10 bases lay between the germline ends. Looked up from germline, CDR1 is MDHEN and CDR2 is SYDVKM. The CDR3 contains 15 residues.

Worth noting for this clonotype: With a much larger clone just one base away, this may be a read error. V usage is TRBV30 and J usage is TRBJ2-5; no definite D call. V lost 3 bases to trimming and J lost 2 bases, with 13 bases between them. Germline V gene data show CDR1 as GTSNPN and CDR2 as SVGIG (reference sequence). This CDR3 contains 14 residues. CDR3 loop: CAWSTPWMQETQYF. The CDR3 DNA reads TGTGCCTGGAGCACTCCCTGGATGCAAGAGACCCAGTACTTC.

The chain has TRBV11-2 and TRBJ1-3; D is undetermined. The length of the CDR3 is 16 residues. The germline V and J ends were trimmed by 3 bases and 0 bases, with 12 bases remaining between them. CDR1 is SGHAT, CDR2 FQNNGV, per germline. CDR3 DNA: TGTGCCAGCAGCTTCGGATTTACCCCCTCTGGAAACACCATATATTTT. Amino acid sequence: CASSFGFTPSGNTIYF.

This clonotype has ten or more counts. This chain links TRBV28 with TRBJ2-7; D not resolved. Trimming removed 3 bases from V and 2 bases from J, with 11 bases in between. Germline-derived CDR1 and CDR2 are MDHEN and SYDVKM. CDR3 size: 14 residues. The CDR3 DNA sequence: TGTGCCAGCAGTTTCCAGGACGGACCCTACGAGCAGTACTTC. Encoded protein: CASSFQDGPYEQYF. Supplemented by reference TRBV28 and TRBJ2-7, the full variable domain reads DVKVTQSSRYLVKRTGEKVFLECVQDMDHENMFWYRQDPGLGLRLIYFSYDVKMKEKGDIPEGYSVSREKKERFSLILESASTNQTSMYLCASSFQDGPYEQYFGPGTRLTVT.

The V and J genes are TRBV6-1 and TRBJ2-7; perhaps TRBD2 as D (5 bases). Trimming pared 3 bases from V and 1 base from J, leaving 13 bases between. Germline CDR1 is MNHNS and CDR2 is SASEGT. This CDR3 has 15 amino acids. The CDR3 spells CASSEWQGGSYEQYF. The CDR3 nucleotides read TGTGCCAGCAGTGAGTGGCAAGGCGGGTCCTACGAGCAGTACTTC.

This clonotype has a count of ten or more. The chain links TRBV6-1 to TRBJ2-4; 7 bases match TRBD1. V lost 5 bases and J lost 2; bases outside the gene matches: 6. Per germline, CDR1 MNHNS and CDR2 SASEGT. CDR3 length: 15 residues. In nucleotides, the CDR3 is TGTGCCAGCAGTCGGCGACAGGGCTCCAAAAACATTCAGTACTTC. Translating gives CASSRRQGSKNIQYF.

This clonotype was seen ten or more times. The CDR3 bases are TGTGCCAGCAGCACCCGACAGGCAGGCGAGCAGTACTTC. This translates into CASSTRQAGEQYF. V and J are TRBV11-2 and TRBJ2-7; TRBD1 is a possible D gene (6 bases). The germline V and J ends were trimmed by 5 bases and 6 bases, with 14 bases remaining between them. There are 13 residues in the CDR3. Germline loops: CDR1 SGHAT, CDR2 FQNNGV.

This clonotype was counted ten times or more. This rearrangement joins TRBV19 to TRBJ1-5, with no clear D. The CDR3 has 12 amino acids. Trimming pared 4 bases from V and 11 bases from J, leaving 12 bases between. Germline V gene lookup returns CDR1 LNHDA and CDR2 SQIVND (reference sequence). CDR3 amino acids: CASSKEDRAQHF. CDR3 bases: TGTGCCAGTAGTAAGGAGGATAGGGCCCAGCATTTT.

This clonotype showed up many times. The chain has TRBV5-1 and TRBJ1-2; D is possibly TRBD1 (5 bases). The CDR3 is made up of 18 amino acids. V was shortened by 0 bases and J by 4 bases, with 22 bases between the two germline ends. The germline CDR1 and CDR2 sequences are SGHRS and YFSETQ. CDR3 bases: TGCGCCAGCAGCTTGGGCCGGTTTGGGGCCCGGACCACCTATGGCTACACCTTC. The encoded protein is CASSLGRFGARTTYGYTF. Full variable domain (missing parts from reference TRBV5-1 and TRBJ1-2): KAGVTQTPRYLIKTRGQQVTLSCSPISGHRSVSWYQQTPGQGLQFLFEYFSETQRNKGNFPGRFSGRQFSNSRSEMNVSTLELGDSALYLCASSLGRFGARTTYGYTFGSGTRLTVV.

The genes are TRBV30 and TRBJ1-6; D gene ambiguous. Germline values: CDR1 GTSNPN, CDR2 SVGIG (reference sequence). The CDR3 is 13 residues long. Trimming cost V 0 bases and J 9 bases, with 9 bases left between them. The CDR3: CAWSVQIGSPLHF. The DNA for the CDR3 is TGTGCCTGGAGTGTACAGATCGGTTCACCCCTCCACTTT.

This clonotype was seen ten or more times. The chain couples TRBV28 to TRBJ1-1; the D is unclear. The CDR3 spans 13 residues. CDR1 MDHEN and CDR2 SYDVKM come from the germline V gene. V lost 6 bases, J lost 4 bases, and 12 bases lay in between. The CDR3, as DNA: TGTGCCAGCAGCCCAACGCTGGGCACTGAAGCTTTCTTT. Translation: CASSPTLGTEAFF.

The sample holds many counts of this clonotype. This rearrangement joins TRBV25-1 to TRBJ2-2; tentatively, D is TRBD2 (5 bases). Germline V gives CDR1 MGHDK, CDR2 SYGVNS. The CDR3 totals 14 residues. The V end lost 2 bases, the J end lost 5 bases, and 9 bases lay between the germline ends. CDR3 sequence: CASSELRETGELFF. In DNA form, the CDR3 reads TGTGCCAGCAGTGAACTACGGGAAACCGGGGAGCTGTTTTTT.

A few counts support this clonotype. The chain is built from TRBV6-1 and TRBJ2-7, with 9 bases lining up with TRBD1. CDR3 length: 16 residues. Trimming took 2 bases from V and 1 from J; bases not matched to a gene: 6. Germline V gene data show CDR1 as MNHNS and CDR2 as SASEGT. The DNA for the CDR3 is TGTGCCAGCAGTGAACCTGGACAGGGGCGATCCTACGAGCAGTACTTC. It specifies CASSEPGQGRSYEQYF.

The chain combines TRBV5-8 with TRBJ1-2; D gene unclear. Trimming cost V 2 bases and J 8 bases, with 13 bases left between them. CDR1 and CDR2 (germline): SGHTS, YDEGEE. This CDR3 is 13 amino acids long. CDR3 coding DNA: TGTGCCAGCAGCTTTAGCACGGCGGGGGGCTACACCTTC. Residues: CASSFSTAGGYTF.

This clonotype was seen repeatedly, ten times or more. The chain carries TRBV12-3 or TRBV12-4 and TRBJ1-2; the D gene is possibly TRBD1 (5 bases). CDR3 length: 13 amino acids. Trimming pared 5 bases from V and 6 bases from J, leaving 13 bases between. This chain's CDR3 is CASSHGAGDGYTF. CDR3 sequence (DNA): TGTGCCAGCAGTCACGGGGCTGGGGATGGCTACACCTTC.

The gene calls are TRBV20-1 and TRBJ2-2; the match to TRBD1 covers 8 bases. V shed 6 bases, J shed 5 bases, and the junction held 8 bases outside the gene matches. The CDR3 has 14 amino acids. The germline gives CDR1 DFQATT, CDR2 SNEGSKA (reference sequence). As DNA, the CDR3 is TGCAGTGCCACAGGGGGATTTGGGACCGGGGAGCTGTTTTTT. Encoded protein: CSATGGFGTGELFF.

This clonotype has ten or more counts. The chain joins TRBV6-2 or TRBV6-3 to TRBJ1-1; 8 bases are a match to TRBD1. CDR3 length equals 14 residues. V dropped 6 bases and J dropped 4; count of bases not matched to a gene: 7. The germline CDR1 and CDR2 sequences are MNHEY and SVGEGT. The CDR3 region is CASRGTGSFTEAFF. CDR3 sequence (DNA): TGTGCCAGCAGGGGGACAGGTTCCTTCACTGAAGCTTTCTTT.

This chain connects TRBV24-1 to TRBJ2-6; a weak D match, TRBD1 (5 bases). Germline values: CDR1 KGHDR, CDR2 SFDVKD. V was pared by 4 bases and J by 4 bases, with 13 bases between. The CDR3 spans 16 residues. The CDR3 reads CATSDRVVWGANVLTF. The CDR3 DNA follows: TGTGCCACCAGTGACAGGGTTGTGTGGGGGGCCAACGTCCTGACTTTC.

In its sample, this clonotype was seen a few times. The CDR3 loop reads CASKKRGVEAFF. As DNA, the CDR3 is TGTGCCAGTAAAAAGAGGGGAGTTGAAGCTTTCTTT. The chain combines TRBV19 with TRBJ1-1, with D perhaps matching TRBD1 (5 bases). The germline V and J ends were trimmed by 7 bases and 7 bases, with 13 bases remaining between them. The CDR3 spans 12 residues. Germline-derived CDR1 and CDR2 are LNHDA and SQIVND (reference sequence).